The sample holds a few counts of the clone carrying this TCR beta chain. Its antigen is not identified. The CDR3 spans 16 residues. J lost 1 base, V lost 2 bases, and 3 bases had no gene match. The record originates from a study of blood T cells in healthy people across ages. Study conclusions and caveats: Significant beta diversity loss was already apparent by age approximately 37, declining roughly linearly.

Alongside a J-beta primer mix, a sample-barcoded 5' primer served in a second PCR lasting 7 to 11 cycles. MiXCR, applied by TCRdb to the 5' RACE reads, yields one record per CDR3 protein. The top ten hold under 15% of the sample, which has roughly 930,000 distinct CDR3 sequences, 48% seen once. The sequence was collected from a man under 40 in good health. Specimen: blood. V usage is TRBV12-3 or TRBV12-4 and J usage is TRBJ2-3, with TRBD2 matching over 10 bases. The chain's CDR3 is CASSLSGGVGTDTQYF. As DNA, the CDR3 is TGTGCCAGCAGTTTAAGCGGGGGGGTTGGCACAGATACGCAGTATTTT.